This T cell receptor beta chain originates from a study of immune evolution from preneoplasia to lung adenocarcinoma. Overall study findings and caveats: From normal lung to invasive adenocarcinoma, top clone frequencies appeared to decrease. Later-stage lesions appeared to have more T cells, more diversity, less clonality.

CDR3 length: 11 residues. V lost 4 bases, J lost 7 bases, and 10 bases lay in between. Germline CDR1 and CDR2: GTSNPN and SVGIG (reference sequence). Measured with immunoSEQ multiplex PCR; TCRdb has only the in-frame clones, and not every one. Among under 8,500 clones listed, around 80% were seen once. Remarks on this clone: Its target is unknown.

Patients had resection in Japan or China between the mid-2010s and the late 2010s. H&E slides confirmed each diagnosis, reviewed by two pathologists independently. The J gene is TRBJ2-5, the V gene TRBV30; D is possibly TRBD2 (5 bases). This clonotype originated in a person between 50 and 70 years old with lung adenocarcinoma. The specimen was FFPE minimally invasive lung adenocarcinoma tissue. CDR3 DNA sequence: TGTGCCTGGACGAGGGAGCTGACCCAGTACTTC. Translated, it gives CAWTRELTQYF.